Only one count was recorded for the clone carrying this TCR beta chain. Antigen unknown. This CDR3 is built from 15 residues. Per the germline V gene, CDR1 is WSHSY and CDR2 is SAAADI. With 7 bases clipped from V and 5 bases from J, the junction kept 7 bases outside the gene matches. The data were obtained in a study of shared clonotypes between healthy human individuals. Generated by immunoSEQ multiplex PCR, the TCRdb table keeps only in-frame clones and is missing some. The sample lists 2,500,000 or so clones, roughly 92% occurring once. Study observations and caveats: Generally, estimated richness proved larger in naive subsets than it did in memory subsets.

This chain links TRBV10-2 with TRBJ2-2, with 10 bases that match TRBD1. The TCR was taken from a man between 18 and 29 years old in good health. The sequencing sample was made of naive CD4+ T cells sorted from blood. Indicated subset: CD45RA+ positively selected. For the CDR3, the DNA is TGCGCCAGCATCTCGGGACAGGGGCTAACCGGGGAGCTGTTTTTT. This gives the protein CASISGQGLTGELFF.